This TCR beta chain was identified in a study of T cells in Graves' hyperthyroidism and ophthalmopathy. Study-wide findings and caveats: The model's output predicted ophthalmopathy at a median of 6.5 months prior to onset. Most clonotypes expanded in thyroid above 0.001 were likewise present in blood.

TCR beta CDR3 regions were amplified from RNA transcripts. During a first-round RT-PCR of the TCR CDR3, the HTBI primer set was used. TCRdb re-analysed the multiplex PCR reads in MiXCR, keeping a single row per CDR3 protein. The sample includes 690,000 or so distinct CDR3 sequences, about 19% seen only once; the top ten take about a sixth. This clonotype was counted only a few times. Its antigen is as yet unknown. The junction and the germline gene differ at one end; a read error may be behind it. Germline V CDR1 and CDR2: SGHNT, YYREEE (reference sequence). This CDR3 region has 15 residues. This chain connects TRBV5-4 to TRBJ1-1, with D perhaps matching TRBD1 (6 bases). The clonotype was recovered from a woman between 45 and 65 years old with Graves' hyperthyroidism that later progressed to Graves' ophthalmopathy. The sample taken for sequencing was blood. The DNA for the CDR3 is TGTGCCAGCAGCTTGTTGGACAGAAGGAACACTGAAGCTCTCTTT. Translated, it gives CASSLLDRRNTEALF.